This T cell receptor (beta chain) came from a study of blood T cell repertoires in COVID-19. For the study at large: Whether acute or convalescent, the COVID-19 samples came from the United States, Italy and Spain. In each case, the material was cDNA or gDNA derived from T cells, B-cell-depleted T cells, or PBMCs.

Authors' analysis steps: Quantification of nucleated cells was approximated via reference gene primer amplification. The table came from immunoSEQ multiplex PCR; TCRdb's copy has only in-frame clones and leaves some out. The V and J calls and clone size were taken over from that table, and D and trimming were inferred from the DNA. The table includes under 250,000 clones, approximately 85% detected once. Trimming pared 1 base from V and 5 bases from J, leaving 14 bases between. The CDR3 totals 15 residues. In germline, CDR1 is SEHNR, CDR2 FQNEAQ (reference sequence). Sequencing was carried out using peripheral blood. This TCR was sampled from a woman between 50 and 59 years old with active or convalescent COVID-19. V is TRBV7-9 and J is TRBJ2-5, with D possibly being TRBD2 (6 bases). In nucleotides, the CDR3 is TGTGCCAGCAGCTTAGGAGCGGGTGTGCGGGAGACCCAGTACTTC. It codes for CASSLGAGVRETQYF. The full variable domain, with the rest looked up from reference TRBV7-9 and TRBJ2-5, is DTGVSQNPRHKITKRGQNVTFRCDPISEHNRLYWYRQTLGQGPEFLTYFQNEAQLEKSRLLSDRFSAERPKGSFSTLEIQRTEQGDSAMYLCASSLGAGVRETQYFGPGTRLLVL.